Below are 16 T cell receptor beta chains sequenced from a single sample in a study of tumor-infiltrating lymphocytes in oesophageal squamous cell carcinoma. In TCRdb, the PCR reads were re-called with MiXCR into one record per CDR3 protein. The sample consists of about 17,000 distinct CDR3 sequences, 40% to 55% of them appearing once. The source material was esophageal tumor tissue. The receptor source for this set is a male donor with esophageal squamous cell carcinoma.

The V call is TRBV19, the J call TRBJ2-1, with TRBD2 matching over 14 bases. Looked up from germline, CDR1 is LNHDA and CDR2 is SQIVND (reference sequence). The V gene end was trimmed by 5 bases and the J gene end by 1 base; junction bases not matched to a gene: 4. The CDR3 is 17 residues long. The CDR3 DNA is TGTGCCAGTAGTGCCCGGACTAGCGGGAGGTCCTACAATGAGCAGTTCTTC. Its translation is CASSARTSGRSYNEQFF. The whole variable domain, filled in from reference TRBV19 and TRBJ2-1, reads DGGITQSPKYLFRKEGQNVTLSCEQNLNHDAMYWYRQDPGQGLRLIYYSQIVNDFQKGDIAEGYSVSREKKESFPLTVTSAQKNPTAFYLCASSARTSGRSYNEQFFGPGTRLTVL.

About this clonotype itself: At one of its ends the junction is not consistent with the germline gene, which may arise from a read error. In DNA form, the CDR3 reads TGTGCCAGCAGCCAAAGCGCCGAAACGGGTGGCTACAACTTC. Residues: CASSQSAETGGYNF. The rearrangement links TRBV2 to TRBJ1-2; no clear D. Germline-derived CDR1 and CDR2 are SNHLY and FYNNEI. The CDR3 is made up of 14 amino acids.

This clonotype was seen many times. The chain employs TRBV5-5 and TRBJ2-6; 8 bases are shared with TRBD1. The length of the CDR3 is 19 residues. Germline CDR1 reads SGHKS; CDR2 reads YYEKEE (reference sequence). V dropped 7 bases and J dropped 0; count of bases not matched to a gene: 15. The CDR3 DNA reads TGTGCCAGCGCCTGGAATACAGGGGGATCGTTCTCTGGGGCCAACGTCCTGACTTTC. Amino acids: CASAWNTGGSFSGANVLTF.

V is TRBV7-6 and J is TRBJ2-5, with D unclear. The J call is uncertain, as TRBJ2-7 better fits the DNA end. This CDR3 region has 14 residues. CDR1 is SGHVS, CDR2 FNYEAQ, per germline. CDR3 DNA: TGTGCCAGCAGCTTAGCGGAACTAAGCTACGAGCAGTACTTC. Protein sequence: CASSLAELSYEQYF.

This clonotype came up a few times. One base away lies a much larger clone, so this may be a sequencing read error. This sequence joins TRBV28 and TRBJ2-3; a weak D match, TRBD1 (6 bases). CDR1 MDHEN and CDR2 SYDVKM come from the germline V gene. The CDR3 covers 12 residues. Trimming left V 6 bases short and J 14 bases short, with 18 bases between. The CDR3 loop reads CASRGGSGELYF. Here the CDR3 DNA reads TGTGCCAGCAGAGGGGGATCCGGGGAGCTGTATTTT.

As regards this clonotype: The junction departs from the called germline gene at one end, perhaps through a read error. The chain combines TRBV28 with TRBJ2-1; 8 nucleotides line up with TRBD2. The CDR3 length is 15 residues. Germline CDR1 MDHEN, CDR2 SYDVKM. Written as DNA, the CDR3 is TGTGCCAGTAAAGGGGGACAAGGTCTTAGCGGGGAGCTGTACTTC. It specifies CASKGGQGLSGELYF.

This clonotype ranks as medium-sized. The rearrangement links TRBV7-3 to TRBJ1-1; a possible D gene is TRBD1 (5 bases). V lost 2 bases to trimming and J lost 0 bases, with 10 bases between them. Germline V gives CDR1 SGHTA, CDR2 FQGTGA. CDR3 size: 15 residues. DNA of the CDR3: TGTGCCAGCAGCTTAGGGGGGTTCTTGAACACTGAAGCTTTCTTT. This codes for CASSLGGFLNTEAFF.

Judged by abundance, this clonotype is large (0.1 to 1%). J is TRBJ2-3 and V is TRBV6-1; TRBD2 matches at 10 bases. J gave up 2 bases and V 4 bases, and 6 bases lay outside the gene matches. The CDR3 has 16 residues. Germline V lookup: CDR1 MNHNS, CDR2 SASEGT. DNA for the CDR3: TGTGCCAGCAGTGCAAGGACTAGCGGCAACACAGATACGCAGTATTTT. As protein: CASSARTSGNTDTQYF.

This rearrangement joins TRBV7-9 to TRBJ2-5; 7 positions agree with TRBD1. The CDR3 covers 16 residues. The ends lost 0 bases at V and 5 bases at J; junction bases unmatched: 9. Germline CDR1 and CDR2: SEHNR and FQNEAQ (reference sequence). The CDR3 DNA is TGTGCCAGCAGCTTAGCCGGGACAGAGGGGCGGGAGACCCAGTACTTC. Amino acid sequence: CASSLAGTEGRETQYF.

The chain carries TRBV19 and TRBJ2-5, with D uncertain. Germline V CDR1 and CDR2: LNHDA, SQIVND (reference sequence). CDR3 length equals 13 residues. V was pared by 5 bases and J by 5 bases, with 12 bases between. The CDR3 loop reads CASSLAPRETQYF. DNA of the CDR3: TGTGCCAGTAGTCTGGCCCCTAGGGAGACCCAGTACTTC.

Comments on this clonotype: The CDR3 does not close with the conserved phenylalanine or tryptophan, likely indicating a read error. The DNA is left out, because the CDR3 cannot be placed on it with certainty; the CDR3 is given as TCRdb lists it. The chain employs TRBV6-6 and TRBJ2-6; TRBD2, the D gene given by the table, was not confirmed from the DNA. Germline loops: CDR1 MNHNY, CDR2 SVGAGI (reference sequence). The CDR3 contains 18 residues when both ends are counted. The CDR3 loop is CASSYSAVSSYNEQFFGP.

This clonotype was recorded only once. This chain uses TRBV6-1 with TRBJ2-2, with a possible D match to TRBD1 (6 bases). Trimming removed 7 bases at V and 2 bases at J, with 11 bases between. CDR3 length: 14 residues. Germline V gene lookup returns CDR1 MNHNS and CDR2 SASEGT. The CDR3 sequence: CASNRAPNTGELFF. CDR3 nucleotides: TGTGCCAGCAACAGGGCACCTAACACCGGGGAGCTGTTTTTT.

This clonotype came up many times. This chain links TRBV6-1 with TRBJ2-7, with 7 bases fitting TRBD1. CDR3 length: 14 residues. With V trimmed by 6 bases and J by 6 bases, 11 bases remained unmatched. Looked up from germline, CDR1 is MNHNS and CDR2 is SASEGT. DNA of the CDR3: TGTGCCAGCAGCCCCGGGACAGTCGGCCTCGAGCAGTACTTC. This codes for CASSPGTVGLEQYF.

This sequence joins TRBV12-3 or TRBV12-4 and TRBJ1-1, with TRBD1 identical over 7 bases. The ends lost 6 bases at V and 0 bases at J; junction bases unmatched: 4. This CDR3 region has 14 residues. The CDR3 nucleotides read TGTGCCAGCAGCCCGGGACAGATGAACACTGAAGCTTTCTTT. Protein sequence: CASSPGQMNTEAFF.

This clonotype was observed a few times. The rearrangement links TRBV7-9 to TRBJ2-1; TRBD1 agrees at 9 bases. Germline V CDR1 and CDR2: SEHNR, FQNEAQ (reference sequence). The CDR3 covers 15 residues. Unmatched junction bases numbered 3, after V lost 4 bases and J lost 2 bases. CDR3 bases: TGTGCCAGCAGCTACGGACAGGGGACCTACAATGAGCAGTTCTTC. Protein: CASSYGQGTYNEQFF. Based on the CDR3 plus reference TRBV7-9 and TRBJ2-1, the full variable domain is DTGVSQNPRHKITKRGQNVTFRCDPISEHNRLYWYRQTLGQGPEFLTYFQNEAQLEKSRLLSDRFSAERPKGSFSTLEIQRTEQGDSAMYLCASSYGQGTYNEQFFGPGTRLTVL.

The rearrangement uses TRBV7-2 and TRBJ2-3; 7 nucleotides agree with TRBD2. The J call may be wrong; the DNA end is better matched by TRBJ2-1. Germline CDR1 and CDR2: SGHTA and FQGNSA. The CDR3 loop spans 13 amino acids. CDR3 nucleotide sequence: TGTGCCAGCAGCCTAGGACTAGTCGGTGAGCAGTTCTTC. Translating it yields CASSLGLVGEQFF.